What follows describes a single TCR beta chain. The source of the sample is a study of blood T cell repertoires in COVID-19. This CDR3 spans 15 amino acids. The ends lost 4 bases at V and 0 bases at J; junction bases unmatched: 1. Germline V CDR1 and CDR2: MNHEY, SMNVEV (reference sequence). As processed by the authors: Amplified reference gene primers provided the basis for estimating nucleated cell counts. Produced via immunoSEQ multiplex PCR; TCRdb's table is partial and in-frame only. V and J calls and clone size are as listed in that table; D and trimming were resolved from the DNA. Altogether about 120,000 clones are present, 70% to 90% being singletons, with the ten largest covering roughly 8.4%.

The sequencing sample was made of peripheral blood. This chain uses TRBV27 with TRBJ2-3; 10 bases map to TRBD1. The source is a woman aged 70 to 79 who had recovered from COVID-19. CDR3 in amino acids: CASSSDRGSTDTQYF. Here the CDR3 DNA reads TGTGCCAGCAGTTCGGACAGGGGGAGCACAGATACGCAGTATTTT.